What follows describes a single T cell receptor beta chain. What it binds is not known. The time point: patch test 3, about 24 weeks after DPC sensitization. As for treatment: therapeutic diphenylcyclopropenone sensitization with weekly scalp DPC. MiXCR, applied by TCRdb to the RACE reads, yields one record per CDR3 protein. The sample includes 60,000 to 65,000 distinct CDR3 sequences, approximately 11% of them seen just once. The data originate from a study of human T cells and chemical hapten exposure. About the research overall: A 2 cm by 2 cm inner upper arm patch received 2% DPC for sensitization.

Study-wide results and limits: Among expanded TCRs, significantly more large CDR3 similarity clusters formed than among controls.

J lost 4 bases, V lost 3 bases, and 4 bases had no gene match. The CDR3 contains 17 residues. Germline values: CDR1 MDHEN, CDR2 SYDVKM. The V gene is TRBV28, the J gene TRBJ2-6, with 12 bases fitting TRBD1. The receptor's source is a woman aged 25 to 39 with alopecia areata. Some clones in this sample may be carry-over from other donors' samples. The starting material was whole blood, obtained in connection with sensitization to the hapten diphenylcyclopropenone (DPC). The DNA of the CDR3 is TGTGCCAGCAGTTTTTGGGACAGGGGGCTCGGGGCCAACGTCCTGACTTTC. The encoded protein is CASSFWDRGLGANVLTF.